The source of this T cell receptor (beta chain) is a study of T-cell reconstitution after alpha-beta-depleted transplantation in children. Preparation of the TCRbeta library was carried out with unique molecular identifiers. TCRdb re-analysed the PCR reads in MiXCR, keeping a single row per CDR3 protein. The sample includes some 200,000 distinct CDR3 sequences, more than 6.5% of them seen just once. This clonotype was observed at least ten times. The V end lost 5 bases, the J end lost 5 bases, and 13 bases lay between the germline ends. CDR3 length equals 13 residues. The V gene's germline CDR1 is SEHNR and CDR2 FQNEAQ (reference sequence).

The sequencing used PBMCs from the stem cell graft donor, collected from the stem cell graft. The receptor was isolated from a human donor who donated a stem cell graft to a child with Wiskott-Aldrich syndrome. The chain recombines TRBV7-9 with TRBJ2-7; perhaps TRBD1 as D (6 bases). CDR3 sequence reads: CASSNRQVNEQYF. The CDR3 nucleotides read TGTGCCAGCAGCAATCGACAGGTCAACGAGCAGTACTTC. The full variable domain, its missing parts supplied by reference TRBV7-9 and TRBJ2-7, is DTGVSQNPRHKITKRGQNVTFRCDPISEHNRLYWYRQTLGQGPEFLTYFQNEAQLEKSRLLSDRFSAERPKGSFSTLEIQRTEQGDSAMYLCASSNRQVNEQYFGPGTRLTVT.